This T cell receptor beta chain originates from a study of T-cell memory formation after mild COVID-19. Study information: TCR clusters were largely donor specific.

Germline loops: CDR1 KGHSH, CDR2 LQKENI. The CDR3 extends over 15 amino acids. With 0 bases clipped from V and 6 bases from J, the junction kept 4 bases outside the gene matches. This clonotype was counted a few times. Libraries for TCRalpha and TCRbeta carried sample barcodes and unique molecular identifiers via 5'RACE. TCRdb analysed the 5' RACE reads with MiXCR anew, one entry per CDR3 protein. The repertoire includes 280,000 or so distinct CDR3 sequences, 7.5% to 9.5% of them detected once, and under 25% sits in the top ten. The specimen was PBMCs or a T cell subset sorted from them (not recorded which). The chain recombines TRBV18 with TRBJ2-1; 8 bases agree with TRBD2. This clonotype originated in a man between 18 and 35 years old who had mild COVID-19 (a few samples of this study predate the infection). Cell type and time point are not known. For the CDR3, the DNA is TGTGCCAGCTCACCACCCGCGGGGGGTCCCAATGAGCAGTTCTTC. Protein product: CASSPPAGGPNEQFF. The whole variable domain, remainder taken from reference TRBV18 and TRBJ2-1, is NAGVMQNPRHLVRRRGQEARLRCSPMKGHSHVYWYRQLPEEGLKFMVYLQKENIIDESGMPKERFSAEFPKEGPSILRIQQVVRGDSAAYFCASSPPAGGPNEQFFGPGTRLTVL.